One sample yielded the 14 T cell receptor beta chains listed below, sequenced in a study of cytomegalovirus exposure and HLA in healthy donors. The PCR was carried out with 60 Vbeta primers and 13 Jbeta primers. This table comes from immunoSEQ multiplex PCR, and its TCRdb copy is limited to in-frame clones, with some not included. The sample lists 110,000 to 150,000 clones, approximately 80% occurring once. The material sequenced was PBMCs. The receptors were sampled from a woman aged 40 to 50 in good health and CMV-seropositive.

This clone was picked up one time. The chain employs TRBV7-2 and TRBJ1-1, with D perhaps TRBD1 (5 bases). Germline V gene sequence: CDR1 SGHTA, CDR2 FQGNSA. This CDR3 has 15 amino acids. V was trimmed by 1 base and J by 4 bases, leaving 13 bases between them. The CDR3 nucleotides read TGTGCCAGCAGCTTAGGCCCAGGGCCGGGCACTGAAGCTTTCTTT. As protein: CASSLGPGPGTEAFF.

As DNA, the CDR3 is TGTGCCAGCATGACTAACGGGGGGTCGAGGGAGACCCAGTACTTC. Protein product: CASMTNGGSRETQYF. The rearrangement uses TRBV6-1 and TRBJ2-5; 7 bases fit TRBD2. This CDR3 contains 15 residues. With 7 bases clipped from V and 5 bases from J, the junction kept 13 bases outside the gene matches. Germline CDR1 reads MNHNS; CDR2 reads SASEGT.

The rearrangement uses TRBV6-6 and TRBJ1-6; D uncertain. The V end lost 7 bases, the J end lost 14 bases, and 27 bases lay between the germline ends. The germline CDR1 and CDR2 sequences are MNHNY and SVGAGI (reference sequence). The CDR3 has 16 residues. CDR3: CASTSPASLVKSALHF. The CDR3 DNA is TGTGCCAGCACCTCCCCCGCAAGCCTGGTCAAATCGGCCCTCCACTTT.

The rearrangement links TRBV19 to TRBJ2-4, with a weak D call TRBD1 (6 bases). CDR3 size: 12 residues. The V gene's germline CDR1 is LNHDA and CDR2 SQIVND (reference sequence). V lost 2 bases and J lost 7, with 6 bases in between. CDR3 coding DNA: TGTGCCAGTAGTATAAGGGGGAACATTCAGTACTTC. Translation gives CASSIRGNIQYF.

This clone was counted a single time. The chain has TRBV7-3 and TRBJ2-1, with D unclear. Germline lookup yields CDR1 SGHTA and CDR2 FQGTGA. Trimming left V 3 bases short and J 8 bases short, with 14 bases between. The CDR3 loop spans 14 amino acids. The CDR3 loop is CASSLMGPGDEQFF. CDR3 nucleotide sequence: TGTGCCAGCAGCTTGATGGGCCCCGGCGATGAGCAGTTCTTC.

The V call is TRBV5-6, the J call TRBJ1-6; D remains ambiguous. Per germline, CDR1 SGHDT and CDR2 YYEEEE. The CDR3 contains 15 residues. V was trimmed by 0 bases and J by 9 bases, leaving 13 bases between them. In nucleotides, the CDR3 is TGTGCCAGCAGCTTGGCCGTGGGTAGGAGTTCACCCCTCCACTTT. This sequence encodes CASSLAVGRSSPLHF.

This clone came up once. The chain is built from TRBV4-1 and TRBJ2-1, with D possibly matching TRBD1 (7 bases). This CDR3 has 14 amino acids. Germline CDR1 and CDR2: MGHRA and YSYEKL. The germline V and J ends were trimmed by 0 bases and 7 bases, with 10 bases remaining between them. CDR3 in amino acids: CASSQETGTNEQFF. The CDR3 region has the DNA TGCGCCAGCAGCCAAGAGACAGGGACTAATGAGCAGTTCTTC.

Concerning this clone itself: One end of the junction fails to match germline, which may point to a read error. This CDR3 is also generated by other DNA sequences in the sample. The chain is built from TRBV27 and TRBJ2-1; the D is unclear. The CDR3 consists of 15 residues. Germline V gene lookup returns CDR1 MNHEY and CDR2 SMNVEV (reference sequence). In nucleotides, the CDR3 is TGTGCCAGCAGTCAGCCCCCAGGAACAAACAATGAACAGTTCTTC. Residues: CASSQPPGTNNEQFF.

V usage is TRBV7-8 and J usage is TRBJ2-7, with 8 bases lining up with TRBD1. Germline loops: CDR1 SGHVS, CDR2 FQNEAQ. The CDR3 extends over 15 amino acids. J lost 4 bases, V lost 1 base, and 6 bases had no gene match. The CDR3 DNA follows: TGTGCCAGCAGCTTAGACAGGACAGGGAGGTACGAGCAGTACTTC. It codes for CASSLDRTGRYEQYF.

CDR3 loop: CASSPGQENQPQHF. DNA for the CDR3: TGTGCCAGCAGTCCGGGACAGGAAAATCAGCCCCAGCATTTT. This chain links TRBV27 with TRBJ1-5; TRBD1 matches at 8 bases. The junction had 4 bases not matched to a gene; V was cut back by 5 bases and J by 4 bases. CDR3 length equals 14 residues. CDR1 is MNHEY, CDR2 SMNVEV, per germline (reference sequence).

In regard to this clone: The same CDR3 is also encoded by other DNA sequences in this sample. The chain's CDR3 is CASSVAVSSGNTIYF. CDR3 sequence (DNA): TGTGCCAGCAGCGTAGCCGTCAGCTCTGGAAACACCATATATTTT. V is TRBV9 and J is TRBJ1-3, with D hard to call. V was shortened by 0 bases and J by 0 bases, with 7 bases between the two germline ends. The CDR3 spans 15 residues. CDR1 is SGDLS, CDR2 YYNGEE, per germline.

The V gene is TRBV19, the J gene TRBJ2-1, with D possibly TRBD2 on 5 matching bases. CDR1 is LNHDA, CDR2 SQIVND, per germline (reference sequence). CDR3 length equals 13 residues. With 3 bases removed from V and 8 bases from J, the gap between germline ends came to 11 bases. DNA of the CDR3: TGTGCCAGTAGTATGAGGGAAGCCGATGAGCAGTTCTTC. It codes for CASSMREADEQFF.

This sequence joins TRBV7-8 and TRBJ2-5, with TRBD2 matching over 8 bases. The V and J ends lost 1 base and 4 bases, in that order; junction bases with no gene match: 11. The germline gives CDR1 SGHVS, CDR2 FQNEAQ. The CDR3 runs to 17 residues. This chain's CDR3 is CASSLGLARAGGETQYF. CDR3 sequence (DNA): TGTGCCAGCAGCTTAGGACTAGCGCGGGCCGGGGGAGAGACCCAGTACTTC.

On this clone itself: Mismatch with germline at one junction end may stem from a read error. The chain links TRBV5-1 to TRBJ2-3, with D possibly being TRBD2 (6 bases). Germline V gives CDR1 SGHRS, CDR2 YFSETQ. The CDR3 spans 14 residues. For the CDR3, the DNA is TGCGCCAGCAGCTCTACGGGGGTCGCAGATGCGCAGTATTTT. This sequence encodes CASSSTGVADAQYF. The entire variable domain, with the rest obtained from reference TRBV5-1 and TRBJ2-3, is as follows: KAGVTQTPRYLIKTRGQQVTLSCSPISGHRSVSWYQQTPGQGLQFLFEYFSETQRNKGNFPGRFSGRQFSNSRSEMNVSTLELGDSALYLCASSSTGVADAQYFGPGTRLTVL.